This entry features one TCR beta chain sequence. The CDR3 loop spans 12 amino acids. Trimming stripped 6 bases from V and 8 bases from J, with 13 bases between. Germline CDR1 SGHNT, CDR2 YYREEE (reference sequence). Per the authors' pipeline: Quantification of nucleated cells was approximated via reference gene primer amplification. The protocol was immunoSEQ multiplex PCR, while the TCRdb copy is restricted to in-frame clones and leaves out a portion. That table supplies the V and J calls and clone size; D and trimming were determined from the DNA. Altogether about 180,000 clones are present, about 86% being singletons, with the ten largest covering 7% to 10%. The sample comes from a study of blood T cell repertoires in COVID-19. The overall study: COVID-19 samples, acute and convalescent, were from the United States, Italy and Spain. PBMCs, B-cell-depleted T cells, or T cells were the source of the cDNA or gDNA that made up the material.

The chain couples TRBV5-4 to TRBJ2-3; D may be TRBD2 (6 bases). Sequencing was done on a sample of peripheral blood. This sequence was found in a man in his fifties with active or convalescent COVID-19. As DNA, the CDR3 is TGTGCCAGCACCACGACTAGTAGTACGCAGTATTTT. This sequence encodes CASTTTSSTQYF.